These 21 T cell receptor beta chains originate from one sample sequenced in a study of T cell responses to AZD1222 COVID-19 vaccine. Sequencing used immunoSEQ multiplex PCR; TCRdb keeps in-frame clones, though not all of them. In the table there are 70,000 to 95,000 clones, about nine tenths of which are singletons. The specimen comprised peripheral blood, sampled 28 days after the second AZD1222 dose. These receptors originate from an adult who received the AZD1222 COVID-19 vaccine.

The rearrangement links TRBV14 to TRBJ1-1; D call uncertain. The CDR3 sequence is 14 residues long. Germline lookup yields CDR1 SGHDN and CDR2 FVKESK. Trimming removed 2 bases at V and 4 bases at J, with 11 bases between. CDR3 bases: TGTGCCAGCAGCCAAAGCTCGGTTGGCACTGAAGCTTTCTTT. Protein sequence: CASSQSSVGTEAFF.

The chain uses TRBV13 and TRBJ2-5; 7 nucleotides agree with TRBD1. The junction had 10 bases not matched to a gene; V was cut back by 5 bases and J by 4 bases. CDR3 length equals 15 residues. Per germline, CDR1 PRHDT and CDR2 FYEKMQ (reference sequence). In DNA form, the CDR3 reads TGTGCCAGCAGCCTACCTAGCCAGGGGGTAGAGACCCAGTACTTC. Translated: CASSLPSQGVETQYF.

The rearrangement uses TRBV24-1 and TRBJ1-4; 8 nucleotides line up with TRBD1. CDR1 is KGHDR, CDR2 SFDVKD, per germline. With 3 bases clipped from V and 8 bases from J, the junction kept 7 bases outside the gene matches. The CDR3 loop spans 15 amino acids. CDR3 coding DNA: TGTGCCACCAGTGATCCGGGGTCAGGGGGCGAAAAACTGTTTTTT. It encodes CATSDPGSGGEKLFF.

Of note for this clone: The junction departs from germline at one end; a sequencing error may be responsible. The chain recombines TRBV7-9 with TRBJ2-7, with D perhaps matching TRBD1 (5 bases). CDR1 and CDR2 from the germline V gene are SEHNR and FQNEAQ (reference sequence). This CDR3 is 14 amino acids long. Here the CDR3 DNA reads TGTGTCAGCAGCTTAGATGAGGCTAGGGGCGAGCAGTACTTC. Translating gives CVSSLDEARGEQYF.

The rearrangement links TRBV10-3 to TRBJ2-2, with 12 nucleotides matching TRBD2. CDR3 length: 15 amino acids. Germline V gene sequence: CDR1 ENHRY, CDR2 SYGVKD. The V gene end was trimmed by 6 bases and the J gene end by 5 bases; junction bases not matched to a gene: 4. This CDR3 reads CAIRGLAGGTGELFF. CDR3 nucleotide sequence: TGTGCCATCAGGGGACTAGCGGGTGGAACCGGGGAGCTGTTTTTT.

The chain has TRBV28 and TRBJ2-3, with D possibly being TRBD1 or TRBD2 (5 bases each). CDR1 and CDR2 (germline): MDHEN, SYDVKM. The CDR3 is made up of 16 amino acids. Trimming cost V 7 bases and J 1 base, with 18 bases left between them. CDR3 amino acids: CASTLGPGPGTDTQYF. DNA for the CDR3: TGTGCCAGCACCCTCGGACCGGGGCCCGGCACAGATACGCAGTATTTT.

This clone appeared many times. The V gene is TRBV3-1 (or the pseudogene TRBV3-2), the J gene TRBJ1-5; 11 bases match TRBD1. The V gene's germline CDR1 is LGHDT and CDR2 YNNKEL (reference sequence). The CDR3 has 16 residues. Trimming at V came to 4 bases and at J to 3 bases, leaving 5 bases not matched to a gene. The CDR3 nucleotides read TGTGCCAGCAGCCCAGGGACAGGGGGGTACAATCAGCCCCAGCATTTT. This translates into CASSPGTGGYNQPQHF.

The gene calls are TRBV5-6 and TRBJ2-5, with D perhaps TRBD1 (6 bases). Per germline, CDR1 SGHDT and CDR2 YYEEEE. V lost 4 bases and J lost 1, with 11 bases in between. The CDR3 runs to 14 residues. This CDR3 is CASSPTGLQETQYF. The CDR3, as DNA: TGTGCCAGCAGCCCGACAGGACTCCAAGAGACCCAGTACTTC.

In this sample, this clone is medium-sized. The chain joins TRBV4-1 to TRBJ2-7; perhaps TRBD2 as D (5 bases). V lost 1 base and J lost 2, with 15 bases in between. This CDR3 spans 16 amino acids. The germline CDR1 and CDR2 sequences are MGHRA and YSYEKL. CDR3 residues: CASSQVATRAPYEQYF. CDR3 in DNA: TGCGCCAGCAGCCAAGTTGCTACGCGGGCACCCTACGAGCAGTACTTC.

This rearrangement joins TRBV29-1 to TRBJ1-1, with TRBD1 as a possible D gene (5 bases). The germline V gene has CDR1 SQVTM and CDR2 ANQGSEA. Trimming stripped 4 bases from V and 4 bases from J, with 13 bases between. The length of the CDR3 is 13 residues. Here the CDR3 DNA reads TGCAGCGTTGGGAGGGGATTTAGCACTGAAGCTTTCTTT. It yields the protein CSVGRGFSTEAFF.

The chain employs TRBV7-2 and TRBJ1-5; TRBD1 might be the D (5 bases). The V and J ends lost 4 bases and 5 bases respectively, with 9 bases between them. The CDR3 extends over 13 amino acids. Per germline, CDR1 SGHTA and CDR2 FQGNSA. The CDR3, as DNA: TGTGCCAGCAGCTACCAGGGTTATCAGCCCCAGCATTTT. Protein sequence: CASSYQGYQPQHF.

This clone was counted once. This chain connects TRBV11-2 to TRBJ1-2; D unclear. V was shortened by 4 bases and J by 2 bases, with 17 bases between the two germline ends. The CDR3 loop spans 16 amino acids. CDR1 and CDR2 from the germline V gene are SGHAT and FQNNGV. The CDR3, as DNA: TGTGCCAGCAGCTCTCCGCGTATGGGGAGAAACTATGGCTACACCTTC. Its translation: CASSSPRMGRNYGYTF.

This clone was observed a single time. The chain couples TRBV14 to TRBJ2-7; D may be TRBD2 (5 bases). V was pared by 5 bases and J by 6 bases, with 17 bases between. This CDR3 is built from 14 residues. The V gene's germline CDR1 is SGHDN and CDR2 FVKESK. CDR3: CASSTAGVFGEQYF. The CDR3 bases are TGTGCCAGCAGCACCGCGGGCGTCTTCGGCGAGCAGTACTTC.

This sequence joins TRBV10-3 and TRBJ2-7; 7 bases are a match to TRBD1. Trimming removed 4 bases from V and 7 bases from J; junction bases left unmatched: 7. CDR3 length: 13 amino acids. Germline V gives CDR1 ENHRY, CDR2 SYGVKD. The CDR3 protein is CAISAERGREQYF. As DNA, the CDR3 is TGTGCCATCAGTGCGGAAAGGGGGCGAGAGCAGTACTTC.

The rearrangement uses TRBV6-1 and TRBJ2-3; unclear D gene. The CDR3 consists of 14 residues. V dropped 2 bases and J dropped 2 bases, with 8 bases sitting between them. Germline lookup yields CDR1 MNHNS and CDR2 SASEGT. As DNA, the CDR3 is TGTGCCAGCAGTGAATTTAAGGACACAGATACGCAGTATTTT. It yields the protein CASSEFKDTDTQYF.

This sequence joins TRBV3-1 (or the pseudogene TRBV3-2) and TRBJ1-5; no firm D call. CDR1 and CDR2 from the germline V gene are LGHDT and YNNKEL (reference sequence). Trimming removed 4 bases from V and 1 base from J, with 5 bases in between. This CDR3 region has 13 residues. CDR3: CASSLRSNQPQHF. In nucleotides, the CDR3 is TGTGCCAGCAGCCTGCGCAGCAATCAGCCCCAGCATTTT.

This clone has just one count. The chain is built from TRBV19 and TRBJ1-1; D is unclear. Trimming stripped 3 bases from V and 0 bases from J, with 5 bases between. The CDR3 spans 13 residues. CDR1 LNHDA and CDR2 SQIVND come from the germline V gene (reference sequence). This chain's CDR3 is CASSIMVNTEAFF. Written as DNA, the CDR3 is TGTGCCAGTAGTATTATGGTGAACACTGAAGCTTTCTTT.

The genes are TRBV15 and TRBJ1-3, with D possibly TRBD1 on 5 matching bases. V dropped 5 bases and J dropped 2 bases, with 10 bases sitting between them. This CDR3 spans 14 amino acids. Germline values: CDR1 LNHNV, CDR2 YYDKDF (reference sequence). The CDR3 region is CATSPTVAGNTIYF. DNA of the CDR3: TGTGCCACCAGCCCGACAGTCGCTGGAAACACCATATATTTT.

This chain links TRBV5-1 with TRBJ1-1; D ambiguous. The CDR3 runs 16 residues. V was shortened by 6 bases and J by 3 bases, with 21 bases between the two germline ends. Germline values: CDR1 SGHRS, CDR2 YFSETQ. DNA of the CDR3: TGCGCCAGCAAGACGGGGTGGAGGGCTGGGGACACTGAAGCTTTCTTT. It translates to CASKTGWRAGDTEAFF.

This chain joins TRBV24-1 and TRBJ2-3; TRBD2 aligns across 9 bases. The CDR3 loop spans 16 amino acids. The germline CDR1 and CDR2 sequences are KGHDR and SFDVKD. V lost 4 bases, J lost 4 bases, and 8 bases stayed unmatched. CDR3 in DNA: TGTGCCACCAGTGACCCCGGCGGGAGGGTTGCAGATACGCAGTATTTT. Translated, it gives CATSDPGGRVADTQYF.

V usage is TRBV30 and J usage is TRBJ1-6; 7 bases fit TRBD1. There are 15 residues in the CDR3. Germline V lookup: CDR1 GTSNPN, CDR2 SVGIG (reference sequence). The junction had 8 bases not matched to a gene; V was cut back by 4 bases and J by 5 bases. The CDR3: CAWTPRTGDNSPLHF. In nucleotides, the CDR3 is TGTGCCTGGACCCCCCGGACAGGCGATAATTCACCCCTCCACTTT.